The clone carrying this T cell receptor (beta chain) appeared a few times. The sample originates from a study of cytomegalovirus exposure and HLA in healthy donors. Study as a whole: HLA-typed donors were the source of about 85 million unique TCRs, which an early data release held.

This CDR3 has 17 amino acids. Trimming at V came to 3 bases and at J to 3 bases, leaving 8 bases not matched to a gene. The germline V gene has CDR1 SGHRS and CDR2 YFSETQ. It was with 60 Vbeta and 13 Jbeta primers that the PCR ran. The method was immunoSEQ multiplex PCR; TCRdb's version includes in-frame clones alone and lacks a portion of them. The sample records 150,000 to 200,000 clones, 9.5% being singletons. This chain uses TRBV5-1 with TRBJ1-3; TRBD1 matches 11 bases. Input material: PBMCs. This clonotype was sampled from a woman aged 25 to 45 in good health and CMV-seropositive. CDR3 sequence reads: CASSSWTGGAVGNTIYF. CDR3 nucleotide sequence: TGCGCCAGCAGCTCCTGGACAGGGGGCGCGGTTGGAAACACCATATATTTT.